The rows below give T cell receptor beta chains drawn from one sample of a study of identical twins. TCRdb reprocessed the 5' RACE reads with MiXCR, giving one entry per CDR3 protein. Of 640,000 or so distinct CDR3 sequences in the sample, 6% to 6.5% were seen once. The sample was naive T cells sorted from blood. The receptors originated from a man younger than 35 in good health. The CDR3 runs from the conserved cysteine through the conserved F or W. Fields, in order: D gene, V gene, J gene, clone size, CDR3 protein, CDR3 DNA. A D gene is named only where the DNA matches it firmly. The listing skips clone size in some rows; elsewhere it reads once, few, many or a size class.

d_call: TRBD2
v_call: TRBV12-3/TRBV12-4
j_call: TRBJ2-1
clone_size: many
cdr3_aa: CASSLAGAFNEQFF
cdr3_nt: TGTGCCAGCAGTTTGGCGGGAGCTTTCAATGAGCAGTTCTTC

d_call: .
v_call: TRBV3-1
j_call: TRBJ1-5
clone_size: few
cdr3_aa: CASSQGLQVDQPQHF
cdr3_nt: TGTGCCAGCAGCCAAGGTTTGCAGGTAGATCAGCCCCAGCATTTT

d_call: TRBD1
v_call: TRBV6-1
j_call: TRBJ1-1
clone_size: .
cdr3_aa: CASRAGQGQNTEAFF
cdr3_nt: TGTGCCTCTCGGGCGGGACAGGGGCAGAACACTGAAGCTTTCTTT

d_call: .
v_call: TRBV5-1
j_call: TRBJ2-1
clone_size: many
cdr3_aa: CASSFGGNSYNEQFF
cdr3_nt: TGCGCCAGCAGCTTTGGCGGGAACTCCTACAATGAGCAGTTCTTC

d_call: TRBD2
v_call: TRBV5-1
j_call: TRBJ2-1
clone_size: many
cdr3_aa: CASKLAGYSYNEQFF
cdr3_nt: TGCGCCAGCAAACTAGCGGGATACTCCTACAATGAGCAGTTCTTC

d_call: .
v_call: TRBV7-2
j_call: TRBJ2-7
clone_size: .
cdr3_aa: CASSLWGGPYEQYF
cdr3_nt: TGTGCCAGCAGCTTATGGGGCGGACCCTACGAGCAGTACTTC

d_call: .
v_call: TRBV6-1
j_call: TRBJ2-1
clone_size: few
cdr3_aa: CASSQGRAGNEQFF
cdr3_nt: TGTGCCAGCAGCCAGGGGAGGGCGGGAAATGAGCAGTTCTTC

d_call: .
v_call: TRBV12-3/TRBV12-4
j_call: TRBJ2-2
clone_size: many
cdr3_aa: CASSFDYLTGELFF
cdr3_nt: TGTGCCAGCAGTTTCGACTACCTGACCGGGGAGCTGTTTTTT

d_call: .
v_call: TRBV12-3/TRBV12-4
j_call: TRBJ2-6
clone_size: few
cdr3_aa: CGTGTETSGANVLTF
cdr3_nt: TGTGGGACCGGGACCGAAACTTCTGGGGCCAACGTCCTGACTTTC

d_call: TRBD2
v_call: TRBV27
j_call: TRBJ2-3
clone_size: few
cdr3_aa: CASILGVGRGDTQYF
cdr3_nt: TGTGCCAGCATTCTAGGAGTCGGGAGGGGAGATACGCAGTATTTT

d_call: TRBD2
v_call: TRBV5-6
j_call: TRBJ2-7
clone_size: many
cdr3_aa: CASSWGRGLYEQYF
cdr3_nt: TGTGCCAGCAGCTGGGGACGGGGACTATACGAGCAGTACTTC